This T cell receptor beta chain was profiled in a study of identical twins. General study points: For zero-insertion analyses, partial confounding could come from invariant MAIT and iNKT cells. Whereas memory repertoires showed no such difference, abundant cord blood beta clonotypes carried fewer insertions. Beta out-of-frame twin sharing showed a weaker excess.

Unique molecular identifiers were present on cDNA, and template switching added a universal primer site. One entry per CDR3 protein results from TCRdb running MiXCR on the 5' RACE reads. The data contain approximately 700,000 distinct CDR3 sequences, 5.5% to 7.5% of them singletons. Germline-derived CDR1 and CDR2 are LGHNT and FRNRAP. The CDR3 runs to 17 residues. V was pared by 2 bases and J by 4 bases, with 15 bases between. In the case of this clonotype: Its antigen is unidentified.

Sequenced material: naive T cells sorted from blood. The genes are TRBV12-5 and TRBJ1-6, with D hard to call. This TCR derives from a young man in good health. The CDR3 spells CASGLWTNPFYNSPLHF. CDR3 nucleotides: TGTGCTAGTGGTTTGTGGACCAATCCGTTTTATAATTCACCCCTCCACTTT.